This T cell receptor beta chain was obtained from a study of cytomegalovirus exposure and HLA in healthy donors. The PCR made use of 60 Vbeta and 13 Jbeta primers. Clones were read by immunoSEQ multiplex PCR, and TCRdb kept only the in-frame ones, dropping some. Of more than 140,000 clones in the sample, 60% to 80% were seen once. The CDR3 runs 10 residues. The TCR comes from a male donor in good health and CMV-seronegative. The chain couples TRBV21-1 to TRBJ2-7; the table's D call, TRBD1, has no DNA check behind it. TRBV21-1 is reported as a pseudogene. The specimen sequenced was PBMCs. This chain's CDR3 is CASSGGPQVF. In DNA form, the CDR3 reads TGTGCCAGCAGCGGTGGGCCGCAAGTCTTC.